This TCR beta chain was sequenced during a study of response to subunit inactivated influenza vaccine. Study-level points and caveats: The study's authors posited that every seasonal influenza vaccination enlists few new T cells.

CDR3 length: 14 amino acids. Germline V gene lookup returns CDR1 LGHNA and CDR2 YSLEER. With 4 bases clipped from V and 5 bases from J, the junction kept 4 bases outside the gene matches. Each CDR3 protein gets one entry after TCRdb re-called the RT-PCR reads with MiXCR. The data show 590,000 or so distinct CDR3 sequences, with 11% to 15% seen just once and approximately 7.6% held by the top ten. Comment on this clonotype: The antigen is not known.

The V call is TRBV4-3, the J call TRBJ2-1, with 8 bases aligning to TRBD2. The input for sequencing was PBMCs from blood, taken approximately 15 days before vaccination. The TCR sequence derives from a man aged 45 to 65 who received an inactivated influenza vaccine. In DNA, the CDR3 is TGCGCCAGCAGCCCGGGACTAGTTCACAATGAGCAGTTCTTC. This codes for CASSPGLVHNEQFF.